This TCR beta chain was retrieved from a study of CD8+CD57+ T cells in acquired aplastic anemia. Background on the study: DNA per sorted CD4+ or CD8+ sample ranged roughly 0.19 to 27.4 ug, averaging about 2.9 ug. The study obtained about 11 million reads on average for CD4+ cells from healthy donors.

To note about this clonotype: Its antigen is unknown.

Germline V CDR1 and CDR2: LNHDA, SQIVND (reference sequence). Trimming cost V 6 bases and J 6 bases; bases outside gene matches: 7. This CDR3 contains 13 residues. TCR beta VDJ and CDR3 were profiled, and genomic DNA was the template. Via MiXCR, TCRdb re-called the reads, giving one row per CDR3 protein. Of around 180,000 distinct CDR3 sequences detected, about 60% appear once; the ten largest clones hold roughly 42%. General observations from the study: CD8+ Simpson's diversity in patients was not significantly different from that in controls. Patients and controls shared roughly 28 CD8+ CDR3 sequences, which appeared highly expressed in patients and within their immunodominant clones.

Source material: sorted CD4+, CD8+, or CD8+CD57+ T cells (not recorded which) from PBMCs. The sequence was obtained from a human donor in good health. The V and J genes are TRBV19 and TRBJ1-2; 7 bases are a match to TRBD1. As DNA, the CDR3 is TGTGCCAGTAGGTTAAGAGGGGGCGATGGCTACACCTTC. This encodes CASRLRGGDGYTF.